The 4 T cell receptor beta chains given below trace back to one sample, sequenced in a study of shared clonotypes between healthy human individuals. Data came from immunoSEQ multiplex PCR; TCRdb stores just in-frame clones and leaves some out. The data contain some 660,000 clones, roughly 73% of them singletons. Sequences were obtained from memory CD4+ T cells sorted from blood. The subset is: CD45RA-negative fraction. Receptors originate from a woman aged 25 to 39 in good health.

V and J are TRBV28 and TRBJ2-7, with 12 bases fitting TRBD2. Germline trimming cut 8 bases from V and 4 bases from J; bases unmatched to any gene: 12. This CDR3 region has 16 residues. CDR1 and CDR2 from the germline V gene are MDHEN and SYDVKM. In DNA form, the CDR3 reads TGTGCCAGCGCGAGCTGGGCTAGCGGGAGGGGATACGAGCAGTACTTC. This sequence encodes CASASWASGRGYEQYF.

CDR3 DNA: TGCGCCAGCAGTGAGGCGGGGAACACTGAAGCTTTCTTT. Protein sequence: CASSEAGNTEAFF. V usage is TRBV10-1 and J usage is TRBJ1-1; no clear D. This CDR3 is built from 13 residues. V lost 2 bases, J lost 1 base, and 5 bases lay in between. The germline CDR1 and CDR2 sequences are WNHNN and SYGVQD (reference sequence).

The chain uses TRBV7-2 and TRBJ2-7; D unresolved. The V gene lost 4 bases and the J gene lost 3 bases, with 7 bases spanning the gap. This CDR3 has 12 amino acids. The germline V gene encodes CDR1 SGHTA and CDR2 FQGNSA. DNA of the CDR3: TGTGCCAGCAGCTACGACAACTACGAGCAGTACTTC. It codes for CASSYDNYEQYF.

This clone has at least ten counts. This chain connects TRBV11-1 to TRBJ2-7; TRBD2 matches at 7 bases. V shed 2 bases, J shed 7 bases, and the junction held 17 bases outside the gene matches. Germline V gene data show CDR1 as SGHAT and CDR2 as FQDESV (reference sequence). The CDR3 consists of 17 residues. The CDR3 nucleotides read TGTGCCAGCAGCTTACTGCGGGAGTTAACCTATACTATGGAGCAGTACTTC. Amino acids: CASSLLRELTYTMEQYF.